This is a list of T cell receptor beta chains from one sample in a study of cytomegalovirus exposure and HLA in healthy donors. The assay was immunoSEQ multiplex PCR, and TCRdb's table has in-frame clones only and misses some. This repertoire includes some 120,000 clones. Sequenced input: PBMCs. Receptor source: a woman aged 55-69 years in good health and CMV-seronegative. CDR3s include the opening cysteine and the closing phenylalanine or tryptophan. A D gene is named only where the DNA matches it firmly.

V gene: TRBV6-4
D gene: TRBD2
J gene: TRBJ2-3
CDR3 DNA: TGTGCCAGCAAGACTAGCGGAGGTTCAGATACGCAGTATTTT
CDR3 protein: CASKTSGGSDTQYF

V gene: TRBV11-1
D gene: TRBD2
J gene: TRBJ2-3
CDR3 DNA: TGTGCCAGCAGCCCACGGACTAGCGGGGGCACAGATACGCAGTATTTT
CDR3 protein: CASSPRTSGGTDTQYF

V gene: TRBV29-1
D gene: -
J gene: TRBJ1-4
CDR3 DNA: TGCAGCGTTGTGGGGCTGAATGAAAAACTGTTTTTT
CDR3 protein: CSVVGLNEKLFF

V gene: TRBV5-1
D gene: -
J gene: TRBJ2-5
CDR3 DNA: TGCGCCAGCAGCTTGGAGGCGGGTGAGACCCAGTACTTC
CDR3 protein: CASSLEAGETQYF

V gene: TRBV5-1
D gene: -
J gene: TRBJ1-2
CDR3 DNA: TGCGCCAGCAGCTTGACAGGAGTGAGGGGCTACACCTTC
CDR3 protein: CASSLTGVRGYTF

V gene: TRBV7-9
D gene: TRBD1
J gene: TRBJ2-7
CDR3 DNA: TGTGCCAGCAACCACCTTGACAGGGGTTCCTACGAGCAGTACTTC
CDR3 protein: CASNHLDRGSYEQYF

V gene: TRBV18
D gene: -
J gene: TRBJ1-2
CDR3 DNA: TGTGCCAGCTCACCAGATTGGTTGGGAGACTATGGCTACACCTTC
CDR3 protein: CASSPDWLGDYGYTF

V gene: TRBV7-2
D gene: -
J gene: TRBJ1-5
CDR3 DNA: TGTGCCAGCAGCAACGGTTATAGCAATCAGCCCCAGCATTTT
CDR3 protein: CASSNGYSNQPQHF

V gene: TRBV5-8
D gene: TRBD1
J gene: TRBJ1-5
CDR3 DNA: TGTGCCAGCAGCTTGGGGACAGGGGAGCATCAGCCCCAGCATTTT
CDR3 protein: CASSLGTGEHQPQHF

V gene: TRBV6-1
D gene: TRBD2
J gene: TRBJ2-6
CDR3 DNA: TGTGCCAGCAGTGGGTCTGGGGGGGGAAGTTCTGGGGCCAACGTCCTGACTTTC
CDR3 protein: CASSGSGGGSSGANVLTF

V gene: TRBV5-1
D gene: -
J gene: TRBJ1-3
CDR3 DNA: TGCGCCAGCAGCCCTGGGACATCCGGAACCACCATATATTTT
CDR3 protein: CASSPGTSGTTIYF

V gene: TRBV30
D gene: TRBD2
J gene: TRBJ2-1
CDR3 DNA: TGTGCCTGGAGTAGCGGGAGCTCCTACAATGAGCAGTTCTTC
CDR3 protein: CAWSSGSSYNEQFF

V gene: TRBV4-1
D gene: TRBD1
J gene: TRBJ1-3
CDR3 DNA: TGCGCCAGCAGCCATCCGACAGGGAACTACTTGAGCTCTGGAAACACCATATATTTT
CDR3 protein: CASSHPTGNYLSSGNTIYF

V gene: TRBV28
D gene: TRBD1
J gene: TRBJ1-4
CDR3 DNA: TGTGCCAGCAGTTCGGGACAGATAGGAGAAAAACTGTTTTTT
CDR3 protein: CASSSGQIGEKLFF